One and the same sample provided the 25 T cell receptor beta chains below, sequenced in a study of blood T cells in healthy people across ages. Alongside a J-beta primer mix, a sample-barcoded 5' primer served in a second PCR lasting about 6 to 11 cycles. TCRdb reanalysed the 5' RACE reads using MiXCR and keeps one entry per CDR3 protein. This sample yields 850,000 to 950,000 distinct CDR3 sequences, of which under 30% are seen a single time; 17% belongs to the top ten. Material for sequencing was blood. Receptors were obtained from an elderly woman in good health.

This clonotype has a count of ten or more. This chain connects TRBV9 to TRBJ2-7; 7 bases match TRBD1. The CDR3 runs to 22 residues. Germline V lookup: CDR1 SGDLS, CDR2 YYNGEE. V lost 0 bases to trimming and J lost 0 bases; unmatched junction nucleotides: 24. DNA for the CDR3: TGTGCCAGCAGCGTAGTAAGTCGGCCCCCAGCTCCCCAGGGGGTAGACTCCTACGAGCAGTACTTC. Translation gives CASSVVSRPPAPQGVDSYEQYF.

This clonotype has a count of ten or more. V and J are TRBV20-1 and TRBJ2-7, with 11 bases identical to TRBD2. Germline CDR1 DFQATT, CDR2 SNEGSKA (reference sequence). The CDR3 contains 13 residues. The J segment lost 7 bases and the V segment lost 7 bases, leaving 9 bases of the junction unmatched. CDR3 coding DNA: TGCAGTGTCCTAGCGGGGGGCACATTGGAGCAGTACTTC. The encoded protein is CSVLAGGTLEQYF.

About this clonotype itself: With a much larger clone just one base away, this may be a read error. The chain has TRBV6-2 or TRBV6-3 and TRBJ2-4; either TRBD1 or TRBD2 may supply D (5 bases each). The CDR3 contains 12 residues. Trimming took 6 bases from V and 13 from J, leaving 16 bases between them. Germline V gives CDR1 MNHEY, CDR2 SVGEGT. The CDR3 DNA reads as TGTGCCAGCAGCGCCGGGACCAACCAGCAGTACTTC. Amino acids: CASSAGTNQQYF.

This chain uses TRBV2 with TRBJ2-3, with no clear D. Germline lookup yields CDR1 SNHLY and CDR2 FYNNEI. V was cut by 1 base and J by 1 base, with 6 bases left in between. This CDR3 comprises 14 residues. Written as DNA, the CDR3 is TGTGCCAGCAGTGAAGGACGGGGCACAGATACGCAGTATTTT. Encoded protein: CASSEGRGTDTQYF.

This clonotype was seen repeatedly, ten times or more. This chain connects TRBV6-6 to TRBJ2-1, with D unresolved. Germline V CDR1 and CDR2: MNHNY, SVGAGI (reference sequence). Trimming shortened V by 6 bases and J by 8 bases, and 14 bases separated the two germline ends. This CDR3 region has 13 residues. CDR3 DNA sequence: TGTGCCAGCAGGGACGGAAGGAACGATGAGCAGTTCTTC. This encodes CASRDGRNDEQFF.

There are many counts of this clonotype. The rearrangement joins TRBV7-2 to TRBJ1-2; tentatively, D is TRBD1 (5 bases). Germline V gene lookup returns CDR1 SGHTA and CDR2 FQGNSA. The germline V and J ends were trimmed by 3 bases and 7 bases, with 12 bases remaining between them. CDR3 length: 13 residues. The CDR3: CASSFKGMGGYTF. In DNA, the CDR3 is TGTGCCAGCAGCTTCAAGGGGATGGGTGGCTACACCTTC.

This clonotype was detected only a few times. In DNA form, the CDR3 reads TGCAGTGCTCCCGGACAGGGGGTTTTGAACACTGAAGCTTTCTTT. Translated: CSAPGQGVLNTEAFF. The rearrangement links TRBV20-1 to TRBJ1-1; TRBD1 agrees at 10 bases. This CDR3 comprises 15 residues. Losses at the gene ends were 5 bases for V and 0 bases for J; bases not matched to a gene: 6. Germline assignment: CDR1 DFQATT and CDR2 SNEGSKA (reference sequence).

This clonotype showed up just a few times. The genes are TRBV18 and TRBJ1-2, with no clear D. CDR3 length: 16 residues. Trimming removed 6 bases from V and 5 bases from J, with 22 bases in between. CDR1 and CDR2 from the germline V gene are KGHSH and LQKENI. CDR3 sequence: CASSFLDPDRPYGYTF. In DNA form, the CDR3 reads TGTGCCAGCTCGTTTCTAGATCCGGACCGCCCTTATGGCTACACCTTC.

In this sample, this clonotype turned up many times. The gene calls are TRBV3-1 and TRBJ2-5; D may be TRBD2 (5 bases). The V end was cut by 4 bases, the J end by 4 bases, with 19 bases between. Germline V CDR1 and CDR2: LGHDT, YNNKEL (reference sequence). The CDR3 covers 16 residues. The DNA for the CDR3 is TGTGCCAGCAGCCCAAGAGACACCCCGGGAAGAGAGACCCAGTACTTC. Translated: CASSPRDTPGRETQYF.

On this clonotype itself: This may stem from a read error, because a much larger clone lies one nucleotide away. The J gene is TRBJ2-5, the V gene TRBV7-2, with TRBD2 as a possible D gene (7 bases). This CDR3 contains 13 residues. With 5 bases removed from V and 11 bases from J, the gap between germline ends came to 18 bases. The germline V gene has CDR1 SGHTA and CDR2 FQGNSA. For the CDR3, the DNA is TGTGCCAGCAGCCGTCCGGGGGGCTACAAGCAGTACTTC. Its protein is CASSRPGGYKQYF.

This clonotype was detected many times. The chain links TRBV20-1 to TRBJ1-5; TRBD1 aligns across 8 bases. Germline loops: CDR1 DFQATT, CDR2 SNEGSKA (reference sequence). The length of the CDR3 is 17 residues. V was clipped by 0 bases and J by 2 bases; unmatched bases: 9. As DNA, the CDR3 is TGCAGTGCTAGAGAGACAGGGGCAAGGGGGGGCAATCAGCCCCAGCATTTT. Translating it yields CSARETGARGGNQPQHF.

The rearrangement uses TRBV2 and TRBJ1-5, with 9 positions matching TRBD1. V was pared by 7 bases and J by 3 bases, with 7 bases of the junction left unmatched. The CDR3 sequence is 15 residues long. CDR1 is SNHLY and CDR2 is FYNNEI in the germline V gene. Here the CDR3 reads CASTFDRGINQPQHF. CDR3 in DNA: TGTGCCAGCACCTTTGACAGGGGGATCAATCAGCCCCAGCATTTT.

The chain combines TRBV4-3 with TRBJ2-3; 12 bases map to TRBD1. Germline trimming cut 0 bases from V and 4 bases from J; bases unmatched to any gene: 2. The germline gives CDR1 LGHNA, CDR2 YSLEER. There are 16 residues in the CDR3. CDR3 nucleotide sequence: TGCGCCAGCAGCCAAGACGGGACAGGGGGCCCAGATACGCAGTATTTT. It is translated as CASSQDGTGGPDTQYF.

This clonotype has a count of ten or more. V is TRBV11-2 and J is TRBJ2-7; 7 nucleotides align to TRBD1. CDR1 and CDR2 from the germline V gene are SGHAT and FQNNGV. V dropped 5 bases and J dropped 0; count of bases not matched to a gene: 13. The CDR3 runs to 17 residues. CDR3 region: CASSPGSRQGSSYEQYF. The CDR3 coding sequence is TGTGCCAGCAGCCCCGGGTCCCGACAGGGTTCCTCCTACGAGCAGTACTTC.

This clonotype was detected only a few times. The CDR3: CASSQEPWGQFF. CDR3 sequence (DNA): TGTGCCAGCAGTCAGGAACCCTGGGGGCAGTTCTTC. The genes are TRBV2 and TRBJ2-1; D remains ambiguous. The CDR3 sequence is 12 residues long. The V end lost 5 bases, the J end lost 12 bases, and 14 bases lay between the germline ends. Germline V gene sequence: CDR1 SNHLY, CDR2 FYNNEI.

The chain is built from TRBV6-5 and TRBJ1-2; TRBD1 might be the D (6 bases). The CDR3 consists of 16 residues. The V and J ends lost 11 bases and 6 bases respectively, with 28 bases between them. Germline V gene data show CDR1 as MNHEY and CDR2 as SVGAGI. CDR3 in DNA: TGTGCCTCCCACCCCATCAGGGGCGCCGAAGTTAATGGCTACACCTTC. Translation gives CASHPIRGAEVNGYTF.

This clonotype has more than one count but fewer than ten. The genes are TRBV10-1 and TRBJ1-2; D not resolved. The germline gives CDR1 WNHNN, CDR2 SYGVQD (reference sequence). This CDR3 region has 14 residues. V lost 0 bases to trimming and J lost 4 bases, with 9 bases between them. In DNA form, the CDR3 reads TGCGCCAGCAGTGAGTCTACAGCATCCTATGGCTACACCTTC. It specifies CASSESTASYGYTF.

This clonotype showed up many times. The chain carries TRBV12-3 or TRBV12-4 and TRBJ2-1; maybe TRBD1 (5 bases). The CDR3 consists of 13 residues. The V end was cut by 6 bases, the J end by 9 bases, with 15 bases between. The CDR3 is CASSPDRTSEQFF. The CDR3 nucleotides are TGTGCCAGCAGCCCTGACAGAACAAGTGAGCAGTTCTTC.

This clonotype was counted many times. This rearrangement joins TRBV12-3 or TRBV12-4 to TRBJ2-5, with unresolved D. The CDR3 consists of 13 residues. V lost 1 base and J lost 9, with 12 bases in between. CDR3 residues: CASSLGVPAAQYF. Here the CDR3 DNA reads TGTGCCAGCAGTTTAGGGGTCCCCGCGGCCCAGTACTTC.

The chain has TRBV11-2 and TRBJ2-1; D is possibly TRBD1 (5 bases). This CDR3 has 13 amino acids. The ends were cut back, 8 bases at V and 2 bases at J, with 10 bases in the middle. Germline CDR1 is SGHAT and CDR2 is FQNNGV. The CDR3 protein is CASRTRPYNEQFF. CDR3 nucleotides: TGTGCCAGCCGGACACGCCCCTACAATGAGCAGTTCTTC.

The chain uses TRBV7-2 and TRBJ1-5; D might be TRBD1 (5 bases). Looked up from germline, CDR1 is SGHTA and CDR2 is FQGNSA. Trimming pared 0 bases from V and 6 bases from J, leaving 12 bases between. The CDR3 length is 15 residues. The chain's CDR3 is CASSLAPGDGQPQHF. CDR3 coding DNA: TGTGCCAGCAGCTTAGCGCCGGGGGACGGTCAGCCCCAGCATTTT.

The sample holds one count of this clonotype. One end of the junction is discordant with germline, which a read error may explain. The chain's CDR3 is CASSLGWGQNNSPPHF. In DNA form, the CDR3 reads TGTGCCAGCAGCTTGGGGTGGGGCCAGAATAATTCACCCCCCCACTTT. This rearrangement joins TRBV5-5 to TRBJ1-6; a weak D match, TRBD1 (5 bases). Germline V CDR1 and CDR2: SGHKS, YYEKEE (reference sequence). The CDR3 is 16 amino acids.

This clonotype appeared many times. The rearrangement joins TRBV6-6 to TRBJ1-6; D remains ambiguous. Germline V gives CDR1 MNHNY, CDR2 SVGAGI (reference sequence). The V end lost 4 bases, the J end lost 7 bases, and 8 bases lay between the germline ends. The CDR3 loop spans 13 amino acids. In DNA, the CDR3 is TGTGCCAGCAGTTCCCGACCGAATTCACCCCTCCACTTT. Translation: CASSSRPNSPLHF.

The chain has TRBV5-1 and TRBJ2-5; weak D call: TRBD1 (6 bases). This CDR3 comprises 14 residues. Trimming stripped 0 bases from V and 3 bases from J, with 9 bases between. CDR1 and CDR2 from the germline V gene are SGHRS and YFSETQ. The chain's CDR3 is CASSLDRVEETQYF. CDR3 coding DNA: TGCGCCAGCAGCTTGGACAGGGTGGAAGAGACCCAGTACTTC.

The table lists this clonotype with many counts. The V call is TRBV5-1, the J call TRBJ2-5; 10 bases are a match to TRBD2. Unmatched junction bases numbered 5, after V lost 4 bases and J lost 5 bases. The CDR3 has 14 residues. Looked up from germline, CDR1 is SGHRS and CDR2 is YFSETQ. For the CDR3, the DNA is TGCGCCAGCAGCATGACTAGCGGGTGGGAGACCCAGTACTTC. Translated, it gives CASSMTSGWETQYF.